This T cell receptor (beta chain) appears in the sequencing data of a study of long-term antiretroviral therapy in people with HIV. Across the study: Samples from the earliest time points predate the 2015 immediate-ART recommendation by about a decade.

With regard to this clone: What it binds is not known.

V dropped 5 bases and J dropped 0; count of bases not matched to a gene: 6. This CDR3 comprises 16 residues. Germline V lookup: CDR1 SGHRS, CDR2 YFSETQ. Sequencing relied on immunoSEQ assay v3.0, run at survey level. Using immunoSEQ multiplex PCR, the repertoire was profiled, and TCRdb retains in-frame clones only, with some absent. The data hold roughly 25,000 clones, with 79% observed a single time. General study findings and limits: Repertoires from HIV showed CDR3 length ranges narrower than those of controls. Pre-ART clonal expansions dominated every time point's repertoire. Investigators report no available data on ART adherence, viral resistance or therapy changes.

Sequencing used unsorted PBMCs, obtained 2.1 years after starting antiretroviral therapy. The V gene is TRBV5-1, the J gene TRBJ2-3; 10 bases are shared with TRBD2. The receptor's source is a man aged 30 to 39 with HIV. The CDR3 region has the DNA TGCGCCAGCAGTCGGACTAGCGGTTCTAGCACAGATACGCAGTATTTT. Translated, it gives CASSRTSGSSTDTQYF.